This TCR beta chain was sequenced for a study of T cells in Graves' hyperthyroidism and ophthalmopathy. Orbital computed tomography and thyroid ultrasound, together with serum TRAb and thyroxine and clinical symptoms, were used for diagnoses. The CDR3 is 14 amino acids. Germline V CDR1 and CDR2: SNHLY, FYNNEI. The V gene lost 7 bases and the J gene lost 0 bases, with 13 bases spanning the gap. RNA transcripts were the template for amplifying TCR beta CDR3 regions. The HTBI primer set drove a first-round RT-PCR of the TCR CDR3. In TCRdb, the multiplex PCR reads were re-called with MiXCR into one record per CDR3 protein. Here the sample spans roughly 700,000 distinct CDR3 sequences, roughly a third being singletons.

Sequencing was done on a sample of blood. The clonotype comes from a woman aged 40-49 years with Graves' hyperthyroidism. The chain uses TRBV2 and TRBJ2-7, with D perhaps being TRBD1 or TRBD2 (5 bases each). The CDR3 region is CASKTGTRSYEQYF. In DNA form, the CDR3 reads TGTGCCAGCAAAACCGGGACCCGCTCCTACGAGCAGTACTTC.